This is a list of T cell receptor beta chains from one sample in a study of immune heterogeneity within non-small cell lung tumors. Each CDR3 protein is one row after TCRdb ran MiXCR on the multiplex PCR reads. This sample yields 13,000 or so distinct CDR3 sequences, of which about 23% are seen a single time; roughly 13% belongs to the top ten. The sample taken for sequencing was lung tumor tissue. These receptors were collected from a man aged 50-59 years with non-small cell lung cancer. The CDR3 runs from the conserved cysteine through the conserved F or W. The order of the fields is clone size, J gene, D gene, V gene, CDR3 DNA, CDR3 protein. The D gene is left open where the match is weak. Not every row has a clone size; where given, it reads once, few, many or a size class.

>medium-sized|TRBJ1-2|NA|TRBV6-1
TGTGCCAGCAGCTCACAGGGTGGCGATGGCTACACCTTC
CASSSQGGDGYTF
>many|TRBJ2-2|NA|TRBV6-1
TGTGCCAGCGGCGGCAGGGGAGCCACCGGGGAGCTGTTTTTT
CASGGRGATGELFF
>many|TRBJ1-5|NA|TRBV10-3
TGTGCCATCAGCTTGTCCGGACACAATCAGCCCCAGCATTTT
CAISLSGHNQPQHF
>NA|TRBJ1-2|TRBD1|TRBV20-1
TGCAGTGCGGCCACAGGGGCTTATGGCTACACCTTC
CSAATGAYGYTF
>few|TRBJ2-5|NA|TRBV5-6
TGTGCCAGCAGCTTCAGGGTTCAAGAGACCCAGTACTTC
CASSFRVQETQYF
>medium-sized|TRBJ1-2|NA|TRBV28
TGTGCCAGCAGTTTAGAAAAGGGAAGAACTAACTATGGCTACACCTTC
CASSLEKGRTNYGYTF
>medium-sized|TRBJ2-7|TRBD2|TRBV28
TGTGCCAGCAGTTTGGGACTAGCGGGGGCGGACGAGCAGTACTTC
CASSLGLAGADEQYF
>many|TRBJ2-7|TRBD2|TRBV20-1
TGCAGTGCTAGAGGGGTGCGGGGGGGCCAGTACGAGCAGTACTTC
CSARGVRGGQYEQYF
>medium-sized|TRBJ2-2|NA|TRBV28
TGTGCCAGCAGCCAGGGGTTTGGGGAGCTGTTTTTT
CASSQGFGELFF
>NA|TRBJ2-7|NA|TRBV6-1
TGTGCCAGCAGACTCAAAGGCGTGGAGTACTTC
CASRLKGVEYF
>many|TRBJ1-5|NA|TRBV12-3/TRBV12-4
TGTGCCAGCAGTTTCGGGGGGACAAACCAAGGTCAGCCCCAGCATTTT
CASSFGGTNQGQPQHF
>many|TRBJ2-1|NA|TRBV5-1
TGCGCCAGCAGCTTGGTGGGAGAGGGTTACAATGAGCAGTTCTTC
CASSLVGEGYNEQFF
>NA|TRBJ2-2|NA|TRBV3-1
TGTGCCAGAAGCCAAGCACTGAACACCGGGGAGCTGTTTTTT
CARSQALNTGELFF
>many|TRBJ1-3|NA|TRBV7-3
TGTGCCAGCAGCTTAAGTGTTGGAAACACCATATATTTT
CASSLSVGNTIYF
>medium-sized|TRBJ1-2|NA|TRBV19
TGTGCCAGTAGTATAGATCGGAGGGGCCGCTATGGCTACACCTTC
CASSIDRRGRYGYTF